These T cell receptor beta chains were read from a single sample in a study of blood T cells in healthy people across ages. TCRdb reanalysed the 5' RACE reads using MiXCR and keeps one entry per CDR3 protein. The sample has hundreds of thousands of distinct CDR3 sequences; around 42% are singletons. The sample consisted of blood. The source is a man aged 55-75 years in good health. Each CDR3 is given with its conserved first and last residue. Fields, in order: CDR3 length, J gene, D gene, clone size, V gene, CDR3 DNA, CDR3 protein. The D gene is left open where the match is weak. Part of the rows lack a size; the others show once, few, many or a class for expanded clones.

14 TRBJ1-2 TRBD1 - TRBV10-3 TGTGCCATCAGTGGAGGACAGGGGCACGATGGCTACACCTTC CAISGGQGHDGYTF
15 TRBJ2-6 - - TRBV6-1 TGTGCCAGCAGTGAGGGGGTCGCTGGGGCCAACGTCCTGACTTTC CASSEGVAGANVLTF
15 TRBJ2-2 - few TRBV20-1 TGCAGTGCTAGGGACACTTATTCGAACACCGGGGAGCTGTTTTTT CSARDTYSNTGELFF
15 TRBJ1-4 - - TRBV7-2 TGTGCCAGCAGGTTAACGCCAACAACTAATGAAAAACTGTTTTTT CASRLTPTTNEKLFF
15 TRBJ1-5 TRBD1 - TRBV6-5 TGTGCCAGCAGAGAAACCCGGGACAGCGGGCAGCCCCAGCATTTT CASRETRDSGQPQHF
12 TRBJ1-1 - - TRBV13 TGTACCAGCAGCTTAGTTGGGTTGGAAGCTTTCTTT CTSSLVGLEAFF
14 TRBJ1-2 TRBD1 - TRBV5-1 TGCGCCAGCAGCTTGGAAGGACAGGTGGAAGGCTACACCTTC CASSLEGQVEGYTF
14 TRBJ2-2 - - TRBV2 TGTGCCAGCAGGTTTCGGGCTTCCACCGGGGAGCTGTTTTTT CASRFRASTGELFF
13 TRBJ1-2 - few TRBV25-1 TGTGCCAGCAGTGAAGTGGGGGCGCGCGGCTACACCTTC CASSEVGARGYTF
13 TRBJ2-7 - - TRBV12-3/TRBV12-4 TGTGCCAGCACACCAGGGGTGTCCTACGAGCAGTACTTC CASTPGVSYEQYF
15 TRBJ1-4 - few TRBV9 TGTGCCAGCAGCGGTGGACGTTCAACTAATGAAAAACTGTTTTTT CASSGGRSTNEKLFF
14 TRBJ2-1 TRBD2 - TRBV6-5 TGTGCCAGCAGTATCGGACTAGCCTACAATGAGCAGTTCTTC CASSIGLAYNEQFF
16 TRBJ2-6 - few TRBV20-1 TGCAGTGCTAGAACACAGGGCTTTGGTGGGGCCAACGTCCTGACTTTC CSARTQGFGGANVLTF
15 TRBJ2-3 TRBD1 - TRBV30 TGTGCCTGGAGTGAAACAGGGGCGAGCACAGATACGCAGTATTTT CAWSETGASTDTQYF
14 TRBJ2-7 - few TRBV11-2 TGTGCCAGCAGCTTTGTCCACCAGGGAGGCGAGCAGTACTTC CASSFVHQGGEQYF
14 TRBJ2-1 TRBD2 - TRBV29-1 TGCAGCGTTGCTGTAGCGGGGGGGTACAATGAGCAGTTCTTC CSVAVAGGYNEQFF
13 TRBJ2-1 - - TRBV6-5 TGTGCTAGCAGTTACTCGAAAACCCAGGGGCCGTTCTTC CASSYSKTQGPFF
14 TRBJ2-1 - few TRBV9 TGTGCCAGCAGCGTCGGGGGTTTGAACAATGAGCAGTTCTTC CASSVGGLNNEQFF
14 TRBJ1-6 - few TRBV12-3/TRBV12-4 TGTGCCAGCAGTTTAAGTCGGAATAATTCACCCCTCCACTTT CASSLSRNNSPLHF
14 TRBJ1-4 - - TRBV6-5 TGTGCCAGCAGTTACTCGTCCAACCCTGAAAAACTGTTTTTT CASSYSSNPEKLFF
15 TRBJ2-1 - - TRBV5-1 TGCGCCAGCAGCTTGGATCCGGTACTAAGGGATGAGCAGTTCTTC CASSLDPVLRDEQFF
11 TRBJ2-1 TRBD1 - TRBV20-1 TGCAGTGCGAGACGGGACAGGGATCGGTTCTTC CSARRDRDRFF
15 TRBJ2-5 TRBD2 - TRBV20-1 TGCAGTGCTCTTCGACTAGCGGGGGGGCAAGAGACCCAGTACTTC CSALRLAGGQETQYF
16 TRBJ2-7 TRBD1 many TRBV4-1 TGCGCCAGCAGCAAGGAGTCCGGGACAGTAGCTTACGAGCAGTACTTC CASSKESGTVAYEQYF
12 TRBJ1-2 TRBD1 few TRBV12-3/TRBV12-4 TGTGCCAGCAGTCTGACAGGGAAGGGCTACACCTTC CASSLTGKGYTF
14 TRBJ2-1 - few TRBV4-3 TGCGCCAGCAGCCCTCAATGGGCACTAGCTGAGCAGTTCTTC CASSPQWALAEQFF
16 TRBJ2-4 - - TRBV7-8 TGTGCCAGCAGCAGACCCCAGGGGCAGGTCAAAAACATTCAGTACTTC CASSRPQGQVKNIQYF
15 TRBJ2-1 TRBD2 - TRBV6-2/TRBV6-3 TGTGCCAGCAGTTACAAGGCGGGGGCCTACAATGAGCAGTTCTTC CASSYKAGAYNEQFF
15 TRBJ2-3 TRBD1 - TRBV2 TGTGCCAGCAATGGACAGGGATTCAGCACAGATACGCAGTATTTT CASNGQGFSTDTQYF